This passage covers 8 T cell receptor beta chains from one sample sequenced in a study of CD8 T cells in Susac syndrome. With random hexamers, reverse transcription was performed on roughly 0.45 to 1 ug of RNA. Each CDR3 protein is one row after TCRdb ran MiXCR on the immunoSEQ multiplex PCR reads. Among a few hundred thousand distinct CDR3 sequences listed, 95% were seen once. The sequenced sample consisted of CD4+ T cells from PBMCs. The receptors originated from a human donor with multiple sclerosis.

This chain uses TRBV29-1 with TRBJ2-5; 7 nucleotides agree with TRBD2. The CDR3 contains 12 residues. The germline gives CDR1 SQVTM, CDR2 ANQGSEA. V lost 2 bases and J lost 5; bases outside the gene matches: 2. The CDR3 coding sequence is TGCAGCGTTGAATTGGGGGGGGAGACCCAGTACTTC. This encodes CSVELGGETQYF.

This clonotype has more than one count but fewer than ten. This sequence joins TRBV12-3 or TRBV12-4 and TRBJ2-1, with TRBD2 matching over 14 bases. The V gene end was trimmed by 3 bases and the J gene end by 7 bases; junction bases not matched to a gene: 2. This CDR3 has 15 residues. Here the CDR3 DNA reads TGTGCCAGCAGTTTGGGACTAGCGGGGGCGAATGAGCAGTTCTTC. This gives the protein CASSLGLAGANEQFF.

The chain links TRBV3-1 to TRBJ2-4; the D call may be TRBD1 or TRBD2 (6 bases each). The CDR3 sequence is 14 residues long. Per germline, CDR1 LGHDT and CDR2 YNNKEL (reference sequence). V was clipped by 2 bases and J by 4 bases, with 9 bases between them. The CDR3 loop reads CASSQQGTKNIQYF. The CDR3 DNA reads as TGTGCCAGCAGCCAACAGGGGACTAAAAACATTCAGTACTTC.

V is TRBV29-1 and J is TRBJ2-6; possible D gene TRBD2, 5 bases. This CDR3 is built from 14 residues. The germline V gene encodes CDR1 SQVTM and CDR2 ANQGSEA. The V end lost 3 bases, the J end lost 0 bases, and 6 bases lay between the germline ends. The DNA for the CDR3 is TGCAGCGTTGATGGGAGCTCTGGGGCCAACGTCCTGACTTTC. Its translation is CSVDGSSGANVLTF. Looking up the rest from reference TRBV29-1 and TRBJ2-6 gives the full variable domain: SAVISQKPSRDICQRGTSLTIQCQVDSQVTMMFWYRQQPGQSLTLIATANQGSEATYESGFVIDKFPISRPNLTFSTLTVSNMSPEDSSIYLCSVDGSSGANVLTFGAGSRLTVL.

This clonotype was seen only a few times. V usage is TRBV11-1 and J usage is TRBJ2-5; 8 nucleotides agree with TRBD2. The CDR3 covers 13 residues. V was clipped by 1 base and J by 5 bases; unmatched bases: 0. Germline CDR1 is SGHAT and CDR2 is FQDESV (reference sequence). The CDR3 DNA reads as TGTGCCAGCAGCTTAGGACTAGCGGAGACCCAGTACTTC. It yields the protein CASSLGLAETQYF.

V is TRBV9 and J is TRBJ2-1; D uncertain. The germline CDR1 and CDR2 sequences are SGDLS and YYNGEE. Trimming took off 4 bases at V and 4 bases at J, with 15 bases between the two ends. The CDR3 totals 15 residues. CDR3 amino acids: CASSLNRFTYNEQFF. CDR3 sequence (DNA): TGTGCCAGCAGCCTGAATAGGTTCACTTACAATGAGCAGTTCTTC.

This clonotype showed up just once. V is TRBV7-9 and J is TRBJ1-1; D perhaps matches TRBD1 (5 bases). Germline CDR1 SEHNR, CDR2 FQNEAQ (reference sequence). V lost 5 bases and J 1 base, leaving 17 bases between the germline ends. The CDR3 totals 16 residues. The CDR3 nucleotides read TGTGCCAGCAGCCCCCTTGGGGCAGGGAAGAACACTGAAGCTTTCTTT. Its protein product is CASSPLGAGKNTEAFF.

The chain joins TRBV3-1 to TRBJ1-4; D is perhaps TRBD1 (5 bases). Germline V CDR1 and CDR2: LGHDT, YNNKEL (reference sequence). CDR3 length: 16 amino acids. V gave up 3 bases and J gave up 5 bases, with 16 bases separating them. CDR3 residues: CASSHSPVGGNEKLFF. The CDR3 coding sequence is TGTGCCAGCAGCCACAGCCCAGTTGGGGGAAATGAAAAACTGTTTTTT.